Sequencing of this T cell receptor beta chain was carried out in a study of OX40 agonist ivuxolimab in advanced cancers. Study context: The dose-escalation cohort had hepatocellular carcinoma, melanoma, renal cell or head and neck cancer. The mean age was about 57 years, ranging from roughly 23 to 80, with around four fifths of participants male. Study-wide results and limits: Averaged across samples, CD8+ T cells carried more expanded clones than CD4+ did. The CD4+ and CD8+ T cells in the blood had expanded clonally by week 6 at 0.1 to 3.0 mg/kg.

CDR3 length: 14 amino acids. In germline, CDR1 is SGHTA, CDR2 FQGNSA. V was pared by 5 bases and J by 2 bases, with 11 bases between. In regard to this clone: The antigen is not known.

Method: immunoSEQ multiplex PCR; TCRdb's copy keeps in-frame clones and lacks some. The sample lists some 50,000 clones; approximately 91% were seen once. The J gene is TRBJ2-3, the V gene TRBV7-2; D is uncertain. The TCR was taken from an adult with an advanced solid tumor such as melanoma, head and neck, liver or kidney cancer. The source was CD4+ or CD8+ T cells sorted from blood, collected in a trial of the OX40 agonist ivuxolimab. The CDR3 region has the DNA TGTGCCAGCAGCCCCATTTCATTCACAGATACGCAGTATTTT. This encodes CASSPISFTDTQYF.